This TCR beta chain emerged from a study of blood T cells in healthy people across ages. The wider study: Capture via template switching afforded approximately one barcoded beta molecule per two T cells.

The use of a sample-barcoded 5' primer and a J-beta primer mix characterized a second PCR of about 7 to 12 cycles. Using its own MiXCR run on the 5' RACE reads, TCRdb lists one record per CDR3 protein. This table has more than 1,400,000 distinct CDR3 sequences, 35% to 45% appearing once. Trimming cost V 2 bases and J 6 bases, with 14 bases left between them. Germline V lookup: CDR1 MNHNS, CDR2 SASEGT. The CDR3 spans 14 residues. This clonotype was seen only a few times. Peripheral blood from each donor was collected in a volume of 8 to 10 milliliters. This chain links TRBV6-1 with TRBJ2-7; D uncertain. Sequencing input: blood. This TCR was recovered from a young woman in good health. The CDR3 coding sequence is TGTGCCAGCAGTGAAACTCTAGTACCCGCCGAGCAGTACTTC. Its protein is CASSETLVPAEQYF.